What follows is one T cell receptor (beta chain) and its context. The sample belongs to a study of shared clonotypes between healthy human individuals. Generated by immunoSEQ multiplex PCR, the TCRdb table keeps only in-frame clones and is missing some. The sample carries hundreds of thousands of clones, roughly 73% recorded once. The germline CDR1 and CDR2 sequences are SGHVS and FQNEAQ. The CDR3 runs to 16 residues. V shed 5 bases and J 3 bases; nucleotides not matched to a gene: 10. The source material was memory CD4+ T cells sorted from blood. Subset described: CD45RA-negative fraction. The sequence derives from a woman aged 25 to 39 in good health. The chain couples TRBV7-8 to TRBJ1-5, with TRBD1 matching over 7 bases. The CDR3 is CASSVRDRGPNQPQHF. Written as DNA, the CDR3 is TGTGCCAGCAGCGTCCGGGACAGAGGCCCCAATCAGCCCCAGCATTTT.